This T cell receptor (beta chain) was retrieved from a study of Tregs in tolerant kidney transplant recipients. Study-level results: This study did not directly address biological reproducibility. Activated donor B cell expansion appeared to reveal the most relevant donor-specific TCRbeta repertoire.

Sequencing was performed with immunoSEQ multiplex PCR; in TCRdb, only in-frame clones are kept and a portion is missing. The data show 55,000 to 75,000 clones, about 87% seen once. A note on this clone: Its cognate antigen is unknown.

V was pared by 0 bases and J by 8 bases, with 3 bases of the junction left unmatched. The CDR3 extends over 13 amino acids. In germline, CDR1 is SGHRS, CDR2 YFSETQ. Mixed chimerism was transient after nonmyeloablative marrow transplants from related graft donors. Unstimulated regulatory T cells (CD4+CD25+CD127-), CD4+CD25- non-regulatory cells, CD4 and CD8 cells were FACS-sorted from thawed PBMCs. The V gene is TRBV5-1, the J gene TRBJ1-2; 8 nucleotides align to TRBD1. This receptor was taken from a human patient who received a combined kidney and bone marrow transplant. A subset of T cells may come from the graft donor. The material sequenced was CD4+ T cells from blood (PBMCs), taken 6 months after the transplant. CDR3 nucleotide sequence: TGCGCCAGCAGCTTGGAAGCAGGGGGCGGCTACACCTTC. Protein product: CASSLEAGGGYTF.